This TCR beta chain was captured by sequencing in a study of vaccination and CD4 T cells after COVID-19. Across the study: Stimuli were overlapping spike peptide pools of SARS-CoV-2 and three common cold coronaviruses (HCoV-NL63, HCoV-OC43, HCoV-229E). Whole-study results and caveats: Spike mono-reactivity was evident in 304 of the 307 vaccine-specific clones derived from convalescent patients.

Only a few counts were recorded for this clonotype. Antigen unknown. In germline, CDR1 is LNHDA, CDR2 SQIVND (reference sequence). This CDR3 is 15 amino acids long. V gave up 2 bases and J gave up 2 bases, with 10 bases separating them. The Oncomine TCR Beta short-read assay was applied to DNA of cultured CD4+ T cells. Via MiXCR, TCRdb re-called the PCR reads, giving one row per CDR3 protein. The sample includes more than 15,000 distinct CDR3 sequences, around 33% of them seen just once. The treatment: roughly ten-day PBMC culture with coronavirus spike peptide pools or control peptides (ViraFEST assay).

The sequenced material came from cultured CD4+ T cells from blood. The sequence derives from a human donor with COVID-19. The chain carries TRBV19 and TRBJ2-4; D is possibly TRBD2 (6 bases). The CDR3 nucleotides are TGTGCCAGTAGTATAACCGGGAGCTCCAAAAACATTCAGTACTTC. As protein: CASSITGSSKNIQYF.